This is a list of T cell receptor beta chains from one sample in a study of T cell responses to AZD1222 COVID-19 vaccine. TCRdb's table, derived via immunoSEQ multiplex PCR, lists solely in-frame clones and lacks some. The sample includes approximately 98,000 clones, roughly 87% of them seen just once. The sample in question was peripheral blood, obtained on day 0 of MenACWY control vaccination. These receptors were obtained from an adult in good health. Both conserved end residues are part of each CDR3. D genes are given only for firm matches. Size values are once, few and many counts, or a class for expanded clones, and some rows have none.

D,V,size,J,CDR3,DNA
-,TRBV3-1/TRBV3-2,once,TRBJ2-3,CASSPGASTDTQYF,TGTGCCAGCAGCCCCGGGGCTAGCACAGATACGCAGTATTTT
-,TRBV5-1,-,TRBJ2-7,CASSLGSGTHPTYEQYF,TGCGCCAGCAGCTTGGGCTCCGGGACTCATCCGACCTACGAGCAGTACTTC
TRBD1,TRBV6-5,-,TRBJ2-5,CASSRGTGSETQYF,TGTGCCAGCTCGAGGGGGACAGGGTCCGAGACCCAGTACTTC
TRBD1,TRBV11-3,-,TRBJ1-3,CASSEQTGEGSGNTIYF,TGTGCCAGCAGCGAACAGACAGGGGAAGGGTCTGGAAACACCATATATTTT
-,TRBV29-1,-,TRBJ2-1,CSVDGGTEGQFF,TGCAGCGTTGATGGGGGGACGGAGGGTCAGTTCTTC
-,TRBV6-2/TRBV6-3,-,TRBJ1-4,CASSYGGTTNEKLFF,TGTGCCAGCAGTTACGGCGGAACCACTAATGAAAAACTGTTTTTT
TRBD1,TRBV3-1/TRBV3-2,-,TRBJ1-2,CASSQTGGSGYGYTF,TGTGCCAGCAGCCAAACAGGGGGCAGTGGATATGGCTACACCTTC
TRBD1,TRBV5-1,-,TRBJ2-1,CASSDPGQGVHEQFF,TGCGCCAGCAGCGATCCGGGACAGGGTGTCCATGAGCAGTTCTTC
-,TRBV5-1,-,TRBJ1-2,CASSAERASHGYTF,TGCGCCAGCAGCGCCGAACGGGCTTCTCATGGCTACACCTTC
TRBD1,TRBV27,few,TRBJ2-3,CASRKGSGGDTQYF,TGTGCCAGCAGAAAAGGGTCAGGGGGCGATACGCAGTATTTT
-,TRBV3-1/TRBV3-2,-,TRBJ1-4,CASSRRHQGIEEKLFF,TGTGCCAGCAGCCGAAGACATCAGGGTATTGAGGAAAAACTGTTTTTT
TRBD1,TRBV6-5,-,TRBJ1-4,CASSPGTGTAGSVF,TGTGCCAGCAGCCCCGGGACAGGGACGGCCGGCTCTGTTTTT
TRBD1,TRBV5-1,few,TRBJ1-6,CASSLGDRGNSPLHF,TGCGCCAGCAGTCTGGGGGACAGGGGAAATTCACCCCTCCACTTT
TRBD1,TRBV28,-,TRBJ2-7,CASSGGQVFGEQYF,TGTGCCAGCAGTGGGGGACAGGTCTTCGGGGAGCAGTACTTC
-,TRBV15,once,TRBJ1-5,CATRGGWDQPQHF,TGTGCCACCAGGGGGGGTTGGGATCAGCCCCAGCATTTT
-,TRBV7-7,-,TRBJ2-3,CASSPAQTDTQYF,TGTGCTAGCAGCCCCGCCCAGACAGATACGCAGTATTTT
-,TRBV10-3,-,TRBJ2-5,CAMAGDGKETQYF,TGTGCCATGGCAGGGGACGGGAAAGAGACCCAGTACTTC
-,TRBV19,-,TRBJ1-3,CASSIVGWTGSSGNTIYF,TGTGCCAGTAGTATAGTTGGTTGGACGGGGAGCTCTGGAAACACCATATATTTT
TRBD1,TRBV5-1,-,TRBJ2-7,CASSAASGTGGAYEQYF,TGCGCCAGCAGCGCAGCCTCCGGGACAGGGGGAGCCTACGAGCAGTACTTC
TRBD1,TRBV6-5,-,TRBJ2-2,CASSYRQGVTGELFF,TGTGCCAGCAGTTACAGACAGGGGGTCACCGGGGAGCTGTTTTTT